This T cell receptor (beta chain) derives from a study of beta chain features in type 1 diabetes. Study-wide points: TCRB CDR3s were moderately but significantly shorter in Type 1 diabetes patients in all four CD4+ subsets. A closer apparent resemblance between naive, central memory and Treg TCRB repertoires was seen in patients than in healthy donors. PCR, the amplification step, might favor shorter templates, equally in patients and controls.

TCRB transcripts that were expressed got sequenced, as all of the isolated RNA had been reverse transcribed. Assay: immunoSEQ multiplex PCR; the TCRdb copy retains only in-frame clones and omits some. The sample includes under 450,000 clones, approximately 13% of them seen just once. Sorting with CD45RO/CCR7/CD25/CD127/CD95/CD27 yielded naive, central memory, regulatory and stem-like memory CD4+ cells. On this clone itself: The antigen remains undetermined.

CDR3 length: 13 amino acids. The germline V and J ends were trimmed by 6 bases and 3 bases, with 12 bases remaining between them. Germline lookup yields CDR1 SGHTA and CDR2 FQGNSA. V gene TRBV7-2 combines with J gene TRBJ2-7; a possible D gene is TRBD1 (6 bases). Sequenced input: naive CD4+ T cells from blood. The TCR comes from a man aged 25 to 45 in good health. In DNA form, the CDR3 reads TGTGCCAGCAGTGGACAGAACTACTACGAGCAGTACTTC. Encoded protein: CASSGQNYYEQYF.